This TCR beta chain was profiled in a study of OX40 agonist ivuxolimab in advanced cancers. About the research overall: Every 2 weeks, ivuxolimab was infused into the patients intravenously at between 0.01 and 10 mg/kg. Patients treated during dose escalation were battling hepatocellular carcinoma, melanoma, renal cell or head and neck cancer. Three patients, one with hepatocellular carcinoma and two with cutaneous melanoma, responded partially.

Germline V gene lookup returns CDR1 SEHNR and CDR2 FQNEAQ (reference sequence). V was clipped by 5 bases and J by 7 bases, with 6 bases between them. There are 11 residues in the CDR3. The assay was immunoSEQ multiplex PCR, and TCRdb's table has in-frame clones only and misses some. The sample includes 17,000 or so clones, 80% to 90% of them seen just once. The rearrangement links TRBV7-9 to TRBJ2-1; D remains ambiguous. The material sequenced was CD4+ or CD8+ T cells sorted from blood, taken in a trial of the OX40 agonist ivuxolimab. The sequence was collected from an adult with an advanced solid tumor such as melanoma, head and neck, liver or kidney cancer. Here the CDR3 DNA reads TGTGCCAGCAGCCTGAAGAATGAGCAGTTCTTC. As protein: CASSLKNEQFF.